The rows below give T cell receptor beta chains drawn from one sample of a study of cytomegalovirus exposure and HLA in healthy donors. Clones were sequenced by immunoSEQ multiplex PCR, and TCRdb holds only the in-frame ones, with some missing. The sample lists 100,000 to 150,000 clones; 10% were seen once. Sequenced material: PBMCs. Receptors were obtained from a woman between 18 and 29 years old in good health and CMV-seropositive. Each CDR3 is given with its conserved first and last residue. D genes are given only for firm matches.

V gene	J gene	D gene	CDR3 protein
TRBV5-1	TRBJ1-2	TRBD1	CASSKEDRAKDGYTF
TRBV5-1	TRBJ2-7	.	CASSLAAGREQYF
TRBV28	TRBJ2-3	TRBD2	CASSSGTSGGSTDTQYF
TRBV30	TRBJ2-1	.	CAWSAGRSYNEQFF
TRBV7-9	TRBJ1-3	.	CASSLTGNTIYF
TRBV18	TRBJ1-3	.	CASSPPARVDTIYF
TRBV27	TRBJ2-4	.	CASSWAEPLAKNIQYF
TRBV4-1	TRBJ2-5	.	CASSRTSGVQETQYF
TRBV5-1	TRBJ2-7	TRBD1	CASSFRDRGDEQYF
TRBV4-1	TRBJ2-5	.	CASSPFHRDQGMETQYF
TRBV18	TRBJ2-3	TRBD2	CASSPVAGAIDTQYF
TRBV2	TRBJ2-5	.	CASNLRLSPGETQYF
TRBV30	TRBJ2-3	.	CAWSSGLDTQYF
TRBV30	TRBJ2-5	.	CAWNWGHGETQYF
TRBV19	TRBJ1-1	.	CASSPALMNTEAFF
TRBV2	TRBJ1-2	.	CASRRDYGYTF
TRBV19	TRBJ2-3	.	CASSRGLLRSTDTQYF
TRBV6-5	TRBJ1-1	TRBD1	CASSNRGMNTEAFF
TRBV28	TRBJ2-3	.	CASSLGGSPGTDTQYF
TRBV13	TRBJ2-7	.	CASSRPGTTYEQYF
TRBV5-1	TRBJ2-2	.	CASRPGTNTGELFF
TRBV7-9	TRBJ1-5	.	CASSLGQAINQPQHF
TRBV9	TRBJ1-2	.	CASSVGSQGYGYTF
TRBV19	TRBJ1-5	.	CASSIVGYSNQPQHF
TRBV5-1	TRBJ1-1	.	CASNDNPEGNTEAFF
TRBV18	TRBJ1-3	.	CASSPSVWIGIENTIYF
TRBV18	TRBJ2-1	TRBD2	CASSMREGSTRNEQFF
TRBV11-3	TRBJ2-1	TRBD2	CASSPRLAVYNEQFF
TRBV19	TRBJ2-3	.	CASSWTSSTDTQYF
TRBV6-1	TRBJ2-4	.	CASSERTAAKNIQYF